The 10 T cell receptor beta chains below were found in one sample sequenced in a study of T cell responses to AZD1222 COVID-19 vaccine (dated by TCRdb to about 2021). What this sample's time point label stands for: baseline before first vaccination. To prepare the library, the immunoSEQ multiplex PCR assay was applied. Sourced from immuneACCESS, this table was stored by TCRdb with only in-frame sequences that have V and J called. A share of the clones is absent; for the studies checked, an unresolved V gene accounts for under half, and the remainder has no known explanation. The sample contains under 150,000 clones, about 88% of them found a single time. The ten largest clones add up to 7.5% of the sample. The input for sequencing was peripheral blood, taken on day 0 of AZD1222 vaccination. The receptor source for this set is an adult in good health.

The rearrangement links TRBV19 to TRBJ2-3; 7 bases map to TRBD2. The CDR3 is 14 residues long. The J segment lost 4 bases and the V segment lost 7 bases, leaving 8 bases of the junction unmatched. The germline V gene encodes CDR1 LNHDA and CDR2 SQIVND (reference sequence). The CDR3 is CASTMGGGADTQYF. CDR3 coding DNA: TGTGCCAGTACCATGGGGGGGGGTGCAGATACGCAGTATTTT.

This chain links TRBV25-1 with TRBJ2-7; D remains unclear. The V gene's germline CDR1 is MGHDK and CDR2 SYGVNS. The CDR3 consists of 11 residues. The ends were cut back, 3 bases at V and 3 bases at J, with 3 bases in the middle. The CDR3 here is CASSDFYEQYF. The CDR3 nucleotides are TGTGCCAGCAGTGACTTCTACGAGCAGTACTTC.

J is TRBJ2-1 and V is TRBV4-2; D is unresolved. V was clipped by 0 bases and J by 10 bases, with 10 bases between them. Germline CDR1 is LGHNA and CDR2 is YNFKEQ. The CDR3 runs to 13 residues. The CDR3 DNA reads as TGTGCCAGCAGCCAAGAGAGACGAGCCGAGCAGTTCTTC. Its protein is CASSQERRAEQFF.

The V gene is TRBV2, the J gene TRBJ2-5, with TRBD1 identical over 8 bases. Germline values: CDR1 SNHLY, CDR2 FYNNEI. CDR3 length equals 12 residues. The junction had 4 bases not matched to a gene; V was cut back by 8 bases and J by 5 bases. CDR3: CASQGAGETQYF. As DNA, the CDR3 is TGTGCCAGCCAGGGGGCCGGCGAGACCCAGTACTTC.

The CDR3 region has the DNA TGTGCCACCAGCAGAGACCCCGACAGTAACACTGAAGCTTTCTTT. Translating gives CATSRDPDSNTEAFF. J is TRBJ1-1 and V is TRBV15; a possible D gene is TRBD1 (5 bases). The length of the CDR3 is 15 residues. Germline V CDR1 and CDR2: LNHNV, YYDKDF (reference sequence). Trimming pared 0 bases from V and 2 bases from J, leaving 10 bases between.

This clone was observed a single time. The CDR3 nucleotides are TGTGCCATCAGTGGACTAGCGGGGGGAGGCAATGAGCAGTTCTTC. Translation gives CAISGLAGGGNEQFF. The V and J genes are TRBV10-3 and TRBJ2-1; 13 nucleotides line up with TRBD2. V lost 4 bases, J lost 6 bases, and 3 bases stayed unmatched. The length of the CDR3 is 15 residues. Per germline, CDR1 ENHRY and CDR2 SYGVKD.

This clone was seen once. The chain links TRBV19 to TRBJ2-1; TRBD2 matches 12 bases. Trimming removed 4 bases from V and 7 bases from J; junction bases left unmatched: 11. This CDR3 contains 17 residues. Per germline, CDR1 LNHDA and CDR2 SQIVND (reference sequence). In DNA, the CDR3 is TGTGCCAGTAGTAGCGGACTAGCGGGGAACGGAGGAAATGAGCAGTTCTTC. Translation: CASSSGLAGNGGNEQFF.

The chain recombines TRBV6-6 with TRBJ2-7; the D call may be TRBD1 or TRBD2 (7 bases each). V lost 6 bases, J lost 6 bases, and 21 bases lay in between. This CDR3 region has 15 residues. From germline, CDR1 is MNHNY and CDR2 SVGAGI (reference sequence). Here the CDR3 DNA reads TGTGCCAGCAGCTACCACTCAGGGGGGGGTCCCGAGCAGTACTTC. Translated: CASSYHSGGGPEQYF.

The chain has TRBV29-1 and TRBJ1-5, with TRBD1 matching 7 bases. The CDR3 sequence is 15 residues long. J lost 1 base, V lost 4 bases, and 7 bases had no gene match. Per germline, CDR1 SQVTM and CDR2 ANQGSEA. CDR3 sequence reads: CSVAMSTGSNQPQHF. For the CDR3, the DNA is TGCAGCGTTGCGATGTCGACAGGGAGCAATCAGCCCCAGCATTTT.

The chain carries TRBV27 and TRBJ2-3, with 9 nucleotides matching TRBD2. CDR1 and CDR2 (germline): MNHEY, SMNVEV (reference sequence). The CDR3 totals 15 residues. Trimming at V came to 3 bases and at J to 5 bases, leaving 6 bases not matched to a gene. CDR3 DNA sequence: TGTGCCAGCAGTTTCAGCGGGAGGAGTATAGATACGCAGTATTTT. This encodes CASSFSGRSIDTQYF.